This TCR beta chain was observed in a study of T cell responses to AZD1222 COVID-19 vaccine. The CDR3 length is 15 residues. The trim removed 0 bases at V and 7 bases at J, leaving 7 bases unmatched. The germline V gene has CDR1 SGHNT and CDR2 YYREEE (reference sequence). Assay: immunoSEQ multiplex PCR; the TCRdb copy retains only in-frame clones and omits some. The profile shows 180,000 or so clones, around nine tenths of them singletons. Study-wide results and limits: CD4 TCRs covered the whole spike, strongest at regions 160-218 and 743-854. The repertoires were collected only after the peak T cell response. Clonal diversity was possibly underestimated, and white British individuals and females predominated among donors.

In the case of this clone: Its antigen is not identified.

The sequencing used peripheral blood, collected 28 days after the second AZD1222 dose. The receptor comes from an adult who received the AZD1222 COVID-19 vaccine. The V and J genes are TRBV5-4 and TRBJ1-5, with 7 bases aligning to TRBD1. The CDR3 loop reads CASSLGGTVGQPQHF. DNA of the CDR3: TGTGCCAGCAGCTTGGGAGGGACAGTAGGCCAGCCCCAGCATTTT.